These 28 T cell receptor beta chains were all obtained from the same sample, sequenced in a study of tumor-infiltrating lymphocytes in primary liver carcinoma. A primer in the constant region served to generate TCR beta cDNA from about 470 ng of total RNA. Generation of the TCR beta libraries relied on three nested multiplex PCR rounds using slightly modified ARM-PCR. Amplification in the first two PCR rounds was performed using TRBV1-TRBV30 forward primers and a C-beta reverse primer for around 9 cycles each. TCRdb ran MiXCR on the multiplex PCR reads and lists one entry per CDR3 protein. The table includes 150,000 to 200,000 distinct CDR3 sequences, around four fifths detected once. Co-extraction yielded RNA and DNA from about 20-30 mg of unsorted bulk tissue. Material: tumor tissue from primary liver carcinoma. These receptors originate from a man aged 40-50 years with primary liver carcinoma and hepatitis B virus infection.

This clonotype was seen many times. The chain joins TRBV30 to TRBJ1-1; weak D call: TRBD1 (5 bases). V shed 2 bases and J shed 1 base, with 14 bases lying between them. This CDR3 has 15 amino acids. Per the germline V gene, CDR1 is GTSNPN and CDR2 is SVGIG (reference sequence). Here the CDR3 reads CAWSLAGLGNTEAFF. CDR3 DNA sequence: TGTGCCTGGAGTCTAGCGGGACTTGGGAACACTGAAGCTTTCTTT.

The V gene is TRBV5-4, the J gene TRBJ2-5; D not resolved. This CDR3 contains 14 residues. Germline CDR1 is SGHNT and CDR2 is YYREEE (reference sequence). The CDR3, as DNA: TGTACCAACAGCGATCGGACCGTCCAAGAGACCCAGTACTTC. It specifies CTNSDRTVQETQYF.

V gene TRBV7-2 combines with J gene TRBJ2-6; D is unclear. V was shortened by 5 bases and J by 4 bases, with 12 bases between the two germline ends. The CDR3 covers 15 residues. The germline gives CDR1 SGHTA, CDR2 FQGNSA. The CDR3 region is CASSLQSGGANVLTF. The CDR3 nucleotides are TGTGCCAGCAGCCTACAGAGTGGGGGGGCCAACGTCCTGACTTTC.

The chain couples TRBV6-2 or TRBV6-3 to TRBJ1-2, with TRBD1 as a possible D gene (6 bases). CDR1 MNHEY and CDR2 SVGEGT come from the germline V gene. Deletions cut 5 bases from V and 8 bases from J, with 18 bases between. CDR3 length: 14 amino acids. CDR3 amino acids: CASSTLTGLGGYTF. Here the CDR3 DNA reads TGTGCCAGCAGTACCTTGACAGGCCTGGGGGGCTACACCTTC.

As regards this clonotype: This likely comes from a read error, as the CDR3 has no conserved phenylalanine or tryptophan at its end. The chain has TRBV4-3 and TRBJ2-1, with D possibly matching TRBD1 (6 bases). Germline V gene lookup returns CDR1 LGHNA and CDR2 YSLEER. This CDR3 comprises 17 residues. The CDR3 here is CARSQLTGKLSYNEQFS. The CDR3 nucleotides are TGCGCCAGGAGCCAATTGACAGGCAAACTCTCCTACAATGAGCAGTTCTCC.

The rearrangement uses TRBV6-2 or TRBV6-3 and TRBJ1-1, with D perhaps matching TRBD1 (5 bases). The V gene's germline CDR1 is MNHEY and CDR2 SVGEGT. V was shortened by 8 bases and J by 11 bases, with 15 bases between the two germline ends. The CDR3 has 11 residues. The CDR3 loop reads CASCSAGQAFF. The CDR3 coding sequence is TGTGCCAGCTGCTCGGCAGGGCAGGCTTTCTTT.

This clonotype was detected only a few times. The chain combines TRBV7-3 with TRBJ1-1, with D possibly being TRBD1 (5 bases). Germline CDR1 is SGHTA and CDR2 is FQGTGA. CDR3 length equals 14 residues. V was clipped by 5 bases and J by 3 bases, with 13 bases between them. The CDR3 DNA is TGTGCCAGCAGCAGATCCAGGGAGGACACTGAAGCTTTCTTT. Translation gives CASSRSREDTEAFF.

A note on this clonotype: One junction end does not reproduce the germline sequence, and a read error may be involved. This sequence joins TRBV4-1 and TRBJ1-6; maybe TRBD1 (5 bases). The CDR3 loop spans 17 amino acids. In germline, CDR1 is MGHRA, CDR2 YSYEKL. Here the CDR3 DNA reads TGCGCTAGCAGCCAAGATCGGGGACTGGGCCGGAATTCACCCCTCCACTTT. Residues: CASSQDRGLGRNSPLHF.

V and J are TRBV11-2 and TRBJ2-3; D perhaps matches TRBD1 (6 bases). CDR1 is SGHAT, CDR2 FQNNGV, per germline. Trimming pared 3 bases from V and 8 bases from J, leaving 18 bases between. The CDR3 has 15 residues. CDR3 DNA: TGTGCCAGCAGCTTTAGAGGGGGAAAAAGGGTTACGCAGTATTTT. Protein: CASSFRGGKRVTQYF.

This chain joins TRBV11-1 and TRBJ2-7; the D gene is possibly TRBD2 (6 bases). This CDR3 spans 15 amino acids. Germline V lookup: CDR1 SGHAT, CDR2 FQDESV (reference sequence). CDR3 DNA: TGTACTAGCAGCTCATCCCGGGACTCCTTCTACGAGCAGTACTTC. This encodes CTSSSSRDSFYEQYF. Filled out from reference TRBV11-1 and TRBJ2-7, the complete variable domain reads EAEVAQSPRYKITEKSQAVAFWCDPISGHATLYWYRQILGQGPELLVQFQDESVVDDSQLPKDRFSAERLKGVDSTLKIQPAELGDSAMYLCTSSSSRDSFYEQYFGPGTRLTVT.

On this clonotype itself: The junction differs from germline at one of its ends, possibly a read error. The rearrangement uses TRBV14 and TRBJ2-7; D is uncertain. Germline CDR1 and CDR2: SGHDN and FVKESK. The CDR3 consists of 12 residues. The CDR3 nucleotides read TGTGTCAGCAGCCAAGGATTCTACGAGCAGTACTTC. This gives the protein CVSSQGFYEQYF.

Comment on this clonotype: Mismatch with germline at one junction end may stem from a read error. The chain is built from TRBV5-6 and TRBJ2-7; TRBD2 is a possible D gene (6 bases). Looked up from germline, CDR1 is SGHDT and CDR2 is YYEEEE. The CDR3 sequence is 16 residues long. The CDR3 nucleotides read TGTGCCAGCATCTTGTCGGGGGTAGTTAGTACCTACGAGCAGTACTTC. This sequence encodes CASILSGVVSTYEQYF.

This clonotype was seen once. This chain's CDR3 is CASSVQAGGPHEQFF. CDR3 sequence (DNA): TGTGCCAGCAGTGTACAAGCGGGAGGGCCCCATGAACAATTCTTC. V and J are TRBV12-3 or TRBV12-4 and TRBJ2-1; TRBD2 matches 10 bases. J lost 16 bases, V lost 5 bases, and 17 bases had no gene match. The CDR3 contains 15 residues.

In the case of this clonotype: The junction does not match germline at one end; this may be a read error. J is TRBJ2-1 and V is TRBV28; 9 nucleotides align to TRBD1. The germline V gene encodes CDR1 MDHEN and CDR2 SYDVKM. This CDR3 is 13 amino acids long. The CDR3 reads CAIPGQGMDGQIF. CDR3 DNA sequence: TGTGCCATCCCGGGACAGGGAATGGATGGGCAGATCTTC.

As for this clonotype: As the CDR3 is not closed by the conserved phenylalanine or tryptophan, this likely results from a read error. The J gene is TRBJ1-5, the V gene TRBV4-1; TRBD1 is a possible D gene (5 bases). Trimming cost V 6 bases and J 3 bases, with 15 bases left between them. CDR1 and CDR2 (germline): MGHRA, YSYEKL. This CDR3 region has 15 residues. CDR3 loop: CASSPIKGNNQPQHY. Here the CDR3 DNA reads TGCGCCAGCAGTCCCATAAAGGGGAACAATCAGCCCCAGCATTAT.

This clonotype was recorded once. The junction and the germline gene differ at one end; a read error may be behind it. The J gene is TRBJ2-2, the V gene TRBV5-4; D unresolved. This CDR3 is built from 15 residues. Germline V gene lookup returns CDR1 SGHNT and CDR2 YYREEE (reference sequence). CDR3 loop: CANSWHYFNTGELFF. The CDR3, as DNA: TGTGCCAACAGCTGGCACTACTTCAACACCGGGGAGCTGTTTTTT.

As to this clonotype: Its ends do not fully match the called genes, so a read error is possible. The chain uses TRBV5-6 and TRBJ2-7; no reliable D call. Per the germline V gene, CDR1 is SGHDT and CDR2 is YYEEEE. The CDR3 totals 14 residues. CDR3 sequence reads: CASSLWVSSYKQYF. CDR3 DNA sequence: TGTGCCAGCAGCTTATGGGTAAGCTCCTACAAGCAGTACTTC. The complete variable domain, with remaining parts taken from reference TRBV5-6 and TRBJ2-7, reads DAGVTQSPTHLIKTRGQQVTLRCSPKSGHDTVSWYQQALGQGPQFIFQYYEEEERQRGNFPDRFSGHQFPNYSSELNVNALLLGDSALYLCASSLWVSSYKQYFGPGTRLTVT.

This clonotype has just one count. V is TRBV28 and J is TRBJ2-1; tentative D call: TRBD2 (6 bases). Deletions cut 8 bases from V and 0 bases from J, with 11 bases between. This CDR3 comprises 14 residues. Germline V CDR1 and CDR2: MDHEN, SYDVKM. CDR3 DNA: TGTGCCAGCGGGACTCCCGGCTCCTACAATGAGCAGTTCTTC. Its protein product is CASGTPGSYNEQFF.

As for this clonotype: At one of its ends the junction is not consistent with the germline gene, which may arise from a read error. J is TRBJ2-4 and V is TRBV11-3; D not resolved. Germline V lookup: CDR1 SGHNT, CDR2 YENEEA. The CDR3 spans 16 residues. CDR3 nucleotide sequence: TGTGCCAACAGCTTAGTTTCCTCTCCGGGCAAAAACATTCAGTACTTC. This sequence encodes CANSLVSSPGKNIQYF.

As to this clonotype: A read error may be the cause here, since a much bigger clone is one base away. No conserved phenylalanine or tryptophan is present at the end of the CDR3, so a read error is the likely explanation. This chain links TRBV5-1 with TRBJ2-1; perhaps TRBD2 as D (6 bases). Looked up from germline, CDR1 is SGHRS and CDR2 is YFSETQ. Trimming left V 3 bases short and J 0 bases short, with 16 bases between. CDR3 length: 17 amino acids. The CDR3 loop reads CASSSGLAVRSYNEQFI. The CDR3 DNA is TGCGCCAGCAGCTCCGGTTTAGCGGTCCGCTCCTACAATGAGCAGTTCATC.

Worth noting for this clonotype: This clone may be a read error of a much larger clone one base away. V gene TRBV7-9 combines with J gene TRBJ2-1, with 12 bases matching TRBD2. CDR3 length: 19 amino acids. J was trimmed by 0 bases and V by 5 bases; bases with no gene match: 11. CDR1 and CDR2 from the germline V gene are SEHNR and FQNEAQ (reference sequence). CDR3 DNA: TGTGCCAGCAGCGGCTTCGGACTAGCGGGACAAACCTCCTACAATGAGCAGTTCTTC. Its translation: CASSGFGLAGQTSYNEQFF. Full variable domain (missing parts from reference TRBV7-9 and TRBJ2-1): DTGVSQNPRHKITKRGQNVTFRCDPISEHNRLYWYRQTLGQGPEFLTYFQNEAQLEKSRLLSDRFSAERPKGSFSTLEIQRTEQGDSAMYLCASSGFGLAGQTSYNEQFFGPGTRLTVL.

This chain joins TRBV10-1 and TRBJ2-3; 7 positions match TRBD1. V dropped 7 bases and J dropped 10; count of bases not matched to a gene: 11. CDR3 length: 13 residues. Germline CDR1 is WNHNN and CDR2 is SYGVQD (reference sequence). CDR3 in amino acids: CASTDLRDSAQYF. The CDR3 bases are TGCGCCAGCACTGACCTCCGGGACAGCGCGCAGTATTTT.

Only one count was recorded for this clonotype. A much larger clone lies a single base off, so this may be a read error. V gene TRBV7-9 combines with J gene TRBJ2-5; tentative D call: TRBD2 (7 bases). Trimming removed 7 bases at V and 8 bases at J, with 14 bases between. This CDR3 contains 12 residues. Germline loops: CDR1 SEHNR, CDR2 FQNEAQ (reference sequence). The CDR3 sequence: CASNREGDTQYF. CDR3 nucleotide sequence: TGTGCCAGCAACAGGGAGGGAGATACCCAGTACTTC. Drawing the rest from reference TRBV7-9 and TRBJ2-5, the complete variable domain is DTGVSQNPRHKITKRGQNVTFRCDPISEHNRLYWYRQTLGQGPEFLTYFQNEAQLEKSRLLSDRFSAERPKGSFSTLEIQRTEQGDSAMYLCASNREGDTQYFGPGTRLLVL.

As concerns this clonotype: Germline and junction disagree at one end, which may indicate a read error. The gene calls are TRBV29-1 and TRBJ1-5; D is ambiguous. CDR3 length: 16 residues. Looked up from germline, CDR1 is SQVTM and CDR2 is ANQGSEA. The CDR3 protein is CSVQAGPAGGNQPRHF. The CDR3 DNA sequence: TGCAGCGTCCAGGCTGGGCCAGCCGGAGGGAATCAGCCCCGGCATTTT.

This clonotype was detected ten times or more. The genes are TRBV24-1 and TRBJ2-1; 8 bases fit TRBD2. The CDR3 is 17 residues long. V lost 4 bases, J lost 7 bases, and 14 bases stayed unmatched. Germline V gene sequence: CDR1 KGHDR, CDR2 SFDVKD. The CDR3 protein is CATSDPSPGRAVNEQFF. The DNA of the CDR3 is TGTGCCACCAGTGACCCAAGCCCCGGGAGGGCTGTAAATGAGCAGTTCTTC.

The chain uses TRBV29-1 and TRBJ2-6; D call uncertain. Germline V gene lookup returns CDR1 SQVTM and CDR2 ANQGSEA. Trimming removed 4 bases at V and 9 bases at J, with 16 bases between. The CDR3 spans 14 residues. The CDR3 loop is CSVGVQGRVNVLTF. The CDR3 region has the DNA TGCAGCGTTGGGGTCCAAGGTAGGGTCAACGTCCTGACTTTC.

V and J are TRBV29-1 and TRBJ2-5; D might be TRBD2 (5 bases). The CDR3 has 15 amino acids. The V gene's germline CDR1 is SQVTM and CDR2 ANQGSEA. V was trimmed by 5 bases and J by 4 bases, leaving 20 bases between them. CDR3 in amino acids: CSVRSNGNWAETQYF. CDR3 nucleotides: TGCAGCGTTCGGAGTAACGGGAATTGGGCAGAGACCCAGTACTTC.

A remark on this clonotype: One end of the junction is discordant with germline, which a read error may explain. The V and J genes are TRBV6-5 and TRBJ2-1; 9 bases match TRBD1. CDR1 and CDR2 (germline): MNHEY, SVGAGI. This CDR3 has 13 residues. CDR3 region: CASSQRQGDEKFF. DNA of the CDR3: TGTGCCAGCAGTCAACGACAGGGGGATGAGAAGTTCTTC.